Described below is a single T cell receptor beta chain sequence and its context. Its antigen remains unidentified. The sample has other DNA sequences that encode this CDR3 too. The sample comes from a study of cytomegalovirus exposure and HLA in healthy donors. Points from the study as a whole: Accurate HLA-A and HLA-B prediction from TCR beta sequences was reported for most subjects. The authors judged a highly shared variant cluster likely a sequencing artifact. According to reports, the classifier identified cytomegalovirus status with high specificity and sensitivity.

The germline gives CDR1 MNHEY, CDR2 SMNVEV (reference sequence). The CDR3 consists of 14 residues. The V end was cut by 2 bases, the J end by 3 bases, with 11 bases between. With 60 Vbeta and 13 Jbeta primers, the PCR was carried out. Here immunoSEQ multiplex PCR was the method, and the copy in TCRdb shows in-frame clones only, minus some. The sample lists fewer than 200,000 clones; around 81% were seen once. The sequenced sample consisted of PBMCs. The source of this sequence is a woman in her thirties in good health and CMV-seronegative. The genes are TRBV27 and TRBJ2-7, with D maybe TRBD1 (5 bases). CDR3 DNA: TGTGCCAGCAGTTTAGGCCTAGGGGTCTACGAGCAGTACTTC. Translated, it gives CASSLGLGVYEQYF.